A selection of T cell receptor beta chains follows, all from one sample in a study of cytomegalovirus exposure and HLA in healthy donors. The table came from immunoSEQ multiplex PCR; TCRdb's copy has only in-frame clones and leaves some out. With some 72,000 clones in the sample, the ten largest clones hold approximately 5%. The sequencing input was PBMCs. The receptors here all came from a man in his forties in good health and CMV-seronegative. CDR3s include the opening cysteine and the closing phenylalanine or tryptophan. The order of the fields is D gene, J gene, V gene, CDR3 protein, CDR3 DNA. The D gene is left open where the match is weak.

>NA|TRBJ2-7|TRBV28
CASSPYPTVGEQYF
TGTGCCAGCAGTCCCTATCCCACAGTGGGCGAGCAGTACTTC
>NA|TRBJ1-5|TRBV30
CAWSVQSESPQHF
TGTGCCTGGAGTGTACAATCGGAGAGCCCCCAGCATTTT
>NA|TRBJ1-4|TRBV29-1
CSVEGPGDEKLFF
TGCAGCGTTGAGGGGCCTGGGGATGAAAAACTGTTTTTT
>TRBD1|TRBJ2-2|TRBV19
CASSTRTGFSSGELFF
TGTGCCAGTAGTACCCGGACAGGTTTCTCCTCCGGGGAGCTGTTTTTT
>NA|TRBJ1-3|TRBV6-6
CASSPGDGNTIYF
TGTGCCAGCAGCCCGGGAGATGGAAACACCATATATTTT
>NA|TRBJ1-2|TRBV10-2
CASGQNYGYTF
TGCGCCAGCGGACAGAACTATGGCTACACCTTC
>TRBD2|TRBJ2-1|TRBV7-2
CASSLAGVGSYNEQFF
TGTGCCAGCAGTTTAGCGGGAGTGGGTTCCTACAATGAGCAGTTCTTC
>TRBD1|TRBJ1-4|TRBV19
CAGRGQANEKLFF
TGTGCCGGAAGAGGACAGGCTAATGAAAAACTGTTTTTT
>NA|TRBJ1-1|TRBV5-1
CASSLVVQTEAFF
TGCGCCAGCAGCTTGGTGGTTCAGACTGAAGCTTTCTTT
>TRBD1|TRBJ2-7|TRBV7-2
CASSLPGQGKLRTYEQYF
TGTGCCAGCAGCTTACCGGGACAGGGTAAACTAAGGACCTACGAGCAGTACTTC
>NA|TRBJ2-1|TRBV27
CASSLSAVLWNEQFF
TGTGCCAGCAGTTTAAGTGCGGTCCTCTGGAATGAGCAGTTCTTC
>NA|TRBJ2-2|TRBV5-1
CASSLDPVNTGELFF
TGCGCCAGCAGCTTGGACCCGGTAAACACCGGGGAGCTGTTTTTT
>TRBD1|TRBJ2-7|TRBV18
CASSPPGQGPYEQYF
TGTGCCAGCTCACCACCGGGACAGGGCCCCTACGAGCAGTACTTC
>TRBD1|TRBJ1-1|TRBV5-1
CASSPGTGDTEAFF
TGCGCCAGCAGCCCCGGGACAGGGGACACTGAAGCTTTCTTT
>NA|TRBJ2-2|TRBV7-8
CASRERETNTGELFF
TGTGCCAGCAGGGAGAGGGAGACGAACACCGGGGAGCTGTTTTTT
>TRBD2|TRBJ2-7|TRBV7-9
CASSSLATSRNYEQYF
TGTGCCAGCAGCTCCCTCGCGACTAGCCGGAACTACGAGCAGTACTTC
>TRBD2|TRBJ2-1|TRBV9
CASSERGGILSNEQFF
TGTGCCAGCAGCGAGCGGGGGGGGATTTTGAGCAATGAGCAGTTCTTC
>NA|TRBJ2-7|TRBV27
CASSLHAGYEQYF
TGTGCCAGCAGTCTCCACGCCGGGTACGAGCAGTACTTC
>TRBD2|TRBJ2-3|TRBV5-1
CASGKTGTSGADTQYF
TGCGCCAGCGGGAAAACGGGGACTAGCGGCGCAGATACGCAGTATTTT
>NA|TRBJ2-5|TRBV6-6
CASSSGAGETQYF
TGTGCCAGCAGCTCGGGAGCCGGGGAGACCCAGTACTTC
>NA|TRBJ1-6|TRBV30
CAWRYPGYNSPLHF
TGTGCCTGGAGGTATCCGGGGTACAATTCACCCCTCCACTTT
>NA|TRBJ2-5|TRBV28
CASSPGHSRGTQYF
TGTGCCAGCAGCCCGGGACACTCCCGAGGGACCCAGTACTTC
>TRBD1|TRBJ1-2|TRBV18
CASSPSTGRQYGYTF
TGTGCCAGCTCACCTTCGACAGGGAGGCAATATGGCTACACCTTC
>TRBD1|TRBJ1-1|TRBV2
CASRPTGGSSEAFF
TGTGCCAGCAGACCGACAGGGGGTTCTTCTGAAGCTTTCTTT
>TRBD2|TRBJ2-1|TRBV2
CASNGGRVSNEQFF
TGTGCCAGCAACGGCGGGAGGGTTTCCAATGAGCAGTTCTTC
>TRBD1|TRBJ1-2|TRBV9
CASSVVQGGGGYTF
TGTGCCAGCAGCGTAGTACAGGGGGGAGGCGGCTACACCTTC
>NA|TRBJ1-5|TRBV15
CATSRDGRGRSQPQHF
TGTGCCACCAGCAGAGACGGGAGAGGTAGGAGTCAGCCCCAGCATTTT
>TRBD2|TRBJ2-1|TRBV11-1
CASSYRTSGGYSSYNEQFF
TGTGCCAGCAGCTACAGGACTAGCGGGGGGTATAGCTCCTACAATGAGCAGTTCTTC
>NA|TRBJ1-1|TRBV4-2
CASGHSNTEAFF
TGTGCCAGCGGACATAGTAACACTGAAGCTTTCTTT
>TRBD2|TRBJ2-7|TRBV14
CASSHRLAGKYEQYF
TGTGCCAGCAGCCACAGACTAGCGGGGAAGTACGAGCAGTACTTC
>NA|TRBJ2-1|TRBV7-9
CASSHVRGSYNEQFF
TGTGCCAGCAGCCACGTACGGGGTTCCTACAATGAGCAGTTCTTC
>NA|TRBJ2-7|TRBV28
CASSLGGSHFEQYF
TGTGCCAGCAGTCTGGGTGGGAGTCACTTCGAGCAGTACTTC
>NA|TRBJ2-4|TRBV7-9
CASSLWGSYAGDKNIQYF
TGTGCCAGCAGCTTATGGGGCAGCTACGCTGGGGACAAAAACATTCAGTACTTC
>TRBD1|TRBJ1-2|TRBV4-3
CASSQLDRGRGGYTF
TGCGCCAGCAGCCAGTTAGACAGGGGGCGCGGTGGCTACACCTTC
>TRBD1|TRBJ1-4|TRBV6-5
CASRPGTGNEKLFF
TGTGCCAGCAGACCCGGGACAGGTAATGAAAAACTGTTTTTT
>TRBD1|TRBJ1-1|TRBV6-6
CASSPGTGYEAFF
TGTGCCAGCAGTCCCGGGACAGGTTATGAGGCTTTCTTT
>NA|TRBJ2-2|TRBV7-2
CASSFLSRGTGELFF
TGTGCCAGCAGCTTTTTGTCCAGGGGCACCGGGGAGCTGTTTTTT
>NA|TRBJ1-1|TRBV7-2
CASSIAQNTEAFF
TGTGCCAGCAGTATAGCCCAGAACACAGAAGCTTTCTTT
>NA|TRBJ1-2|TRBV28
CASSLRQTVAFYGYTF
TGTGCCAGCAGTTTACGACAGACCGTTGCTTTCTATGGCTACACCTTC
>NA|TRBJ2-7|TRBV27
CASSPEGPHYEQYF
TGTGCCAGCAGCCCTGAGGGTCCGCACTACGAGCAGTACTTC
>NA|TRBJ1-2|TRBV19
CASSINRAVFSGDGYTF
TGTGCCAGTAGTATTAACAGGGCTGTTTTCTCTGGTGATGGCTACACCTTC
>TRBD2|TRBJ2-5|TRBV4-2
CASSQGRAGGPSETQYF
TGTGCCAGCAGCCAAGGCCGAGCGGGGGGGCCCTCGGAGACCCAGTACTTC
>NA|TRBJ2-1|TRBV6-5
CASSSPGFYNEQFF
TGTGCCAGCAGTAGCCCGGGGTTCTACAATGAGCAGTTCTTC